This TCR beta chain derives from a study of T-cell reconstitution after alpha-beta-depleted transplantation in children. Construction of the TCRbeta library involved unique molecular identifiers. Using its own MiXCR run on the PCR reads, TCRdb lists one record per CDR3 protein. The table lists roughly 500,000 distinct CDR3 sequences, approximately 30% of them singletons. Per germline, CDR1 LNHNV and CDR2 YYDKDF (reference sequence). CDR3 length equals 15 residues. V shed 4 bases, J shed 3 bases, and the junction held 8 bases outside the gene matches. The chain employs TRBV15 and TRBJ1-2, with 7 bases that match TRBD1. Material: PBMCs from the stem cell graft donor, obtained from the stem cell graft. The TCR sequence derives from a human donor who donated a stem cell graft to a child with aplastic anemia. CDR3 in amino acids: CATSKGSGGHYGYTF. The CDR3 nucleotides read TGTGCCACCAGCAAGGGCTCAGGGGGACACTATGGCTACACCTTC. Full variable domain (missing parts from reference TRBV15 and TRBJ1-2): DAMVIQNPRYQVTQFGKPVTLSCSQTLNHNVMYWYQQKSSQAPKLLFHYYDKDFNNEADTPDNFQSRRPNTSFCFLDIRSPGLGDTAMYLCATSKGSGGHYGYTFGSGTRLTVV.